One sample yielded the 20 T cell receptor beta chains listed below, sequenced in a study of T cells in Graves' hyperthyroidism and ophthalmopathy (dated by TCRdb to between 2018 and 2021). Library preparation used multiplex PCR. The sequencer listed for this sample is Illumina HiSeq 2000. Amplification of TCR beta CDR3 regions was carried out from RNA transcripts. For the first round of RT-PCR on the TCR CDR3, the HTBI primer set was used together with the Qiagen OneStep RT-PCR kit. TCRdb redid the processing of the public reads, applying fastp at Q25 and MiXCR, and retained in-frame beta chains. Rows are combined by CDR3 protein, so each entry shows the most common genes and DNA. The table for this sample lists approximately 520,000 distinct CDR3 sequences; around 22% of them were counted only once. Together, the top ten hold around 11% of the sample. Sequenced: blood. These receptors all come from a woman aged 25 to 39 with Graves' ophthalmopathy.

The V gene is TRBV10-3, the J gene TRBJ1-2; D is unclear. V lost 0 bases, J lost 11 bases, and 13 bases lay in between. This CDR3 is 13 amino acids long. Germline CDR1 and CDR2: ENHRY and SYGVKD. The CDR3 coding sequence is TGTGCCATCAGTGAGTCGATTCTTGAGGGTTACACCTTC. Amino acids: CAISESILEGYTF.

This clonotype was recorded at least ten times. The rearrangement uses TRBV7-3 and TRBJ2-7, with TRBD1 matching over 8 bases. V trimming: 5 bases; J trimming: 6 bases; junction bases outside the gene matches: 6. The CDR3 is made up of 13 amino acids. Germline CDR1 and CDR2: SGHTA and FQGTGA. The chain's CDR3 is CASSPSGGGEQYF. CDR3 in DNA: TGTGCCAGCAGCCCCTCAGGGGGCGGCGAGCAGTACTTC.

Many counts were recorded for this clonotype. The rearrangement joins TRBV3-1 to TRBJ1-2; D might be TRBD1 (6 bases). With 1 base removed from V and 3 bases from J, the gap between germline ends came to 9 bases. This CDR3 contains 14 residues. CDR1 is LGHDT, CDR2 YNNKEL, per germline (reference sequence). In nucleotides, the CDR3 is TGTGCCAGCAGCCAAGTGGCAGGGGACTATGGCTACACCTTC. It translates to CASSQVAGDYGYTF.

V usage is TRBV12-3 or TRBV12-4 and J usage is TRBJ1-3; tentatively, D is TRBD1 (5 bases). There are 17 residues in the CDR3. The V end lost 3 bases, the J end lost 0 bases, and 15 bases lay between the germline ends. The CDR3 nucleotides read TGTGCCAGCAGTTTCCGCGGGTGGGGGAGCTCTGGAAACACCATATATTTT. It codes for CASSFRGWGSSGNTIYF.

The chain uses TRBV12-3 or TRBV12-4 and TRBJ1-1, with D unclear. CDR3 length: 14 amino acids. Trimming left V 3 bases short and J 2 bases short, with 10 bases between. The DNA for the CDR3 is TGTGCCAGCAGTTTTTACCCGGGTAACACTGAAGCTTTCTTT. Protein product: CASSFYPGNTEAFF.

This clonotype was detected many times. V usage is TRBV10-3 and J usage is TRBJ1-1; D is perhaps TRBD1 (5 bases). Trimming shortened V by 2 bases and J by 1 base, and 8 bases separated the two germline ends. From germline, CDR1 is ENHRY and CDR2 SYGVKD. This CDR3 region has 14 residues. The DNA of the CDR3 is TGTGCCATCAGTGAGCCTGACAGGAACACTGAAGCTTTCTTT. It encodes CAISEPDRNTEAFF.

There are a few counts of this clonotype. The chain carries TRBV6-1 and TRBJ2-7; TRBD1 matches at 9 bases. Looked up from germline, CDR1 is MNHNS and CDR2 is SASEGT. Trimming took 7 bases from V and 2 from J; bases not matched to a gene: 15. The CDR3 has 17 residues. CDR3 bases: TGTGCCAGCATAAGAAGCTACCCCGGGACAGGGACCTACGAGCAGTACTTC. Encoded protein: CASIRSYPGTGTYEQYF.

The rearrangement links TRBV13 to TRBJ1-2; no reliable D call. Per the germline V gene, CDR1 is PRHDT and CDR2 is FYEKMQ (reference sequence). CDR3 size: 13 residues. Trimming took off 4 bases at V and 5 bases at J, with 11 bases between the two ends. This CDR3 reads CASSSLRRYGYTF. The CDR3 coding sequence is TGTGCCAGCAGCTCACTCAGAAGGTATGGCTACACCTTC.

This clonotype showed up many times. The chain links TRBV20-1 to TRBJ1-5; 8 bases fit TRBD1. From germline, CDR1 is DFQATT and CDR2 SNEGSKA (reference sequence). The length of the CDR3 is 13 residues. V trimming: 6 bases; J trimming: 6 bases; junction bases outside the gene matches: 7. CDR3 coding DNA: TGCAGTGCCACGGACAGGGCGGGTCAGCCCCAGCATTTT. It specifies CSATDRAGQPQHF.

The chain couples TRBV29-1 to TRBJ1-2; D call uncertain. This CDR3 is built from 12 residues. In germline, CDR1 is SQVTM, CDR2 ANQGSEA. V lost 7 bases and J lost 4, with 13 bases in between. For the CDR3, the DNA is TGCAGCGCCTACGGGCAGCTCTATGGCTACACCTTC. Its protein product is CSAYGQLYGYTF.

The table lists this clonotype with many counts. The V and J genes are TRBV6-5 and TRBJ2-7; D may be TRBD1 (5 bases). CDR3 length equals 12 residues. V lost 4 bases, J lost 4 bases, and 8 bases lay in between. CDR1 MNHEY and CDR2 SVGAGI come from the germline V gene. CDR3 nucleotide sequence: TGTGCCAGCAGTTCGACAGAGTACGAGCAGTACTTC. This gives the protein CASSSTEYEQYF.

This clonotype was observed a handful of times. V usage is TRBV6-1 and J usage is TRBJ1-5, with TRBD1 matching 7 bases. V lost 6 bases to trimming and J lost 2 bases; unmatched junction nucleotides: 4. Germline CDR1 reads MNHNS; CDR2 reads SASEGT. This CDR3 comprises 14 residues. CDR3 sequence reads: CASSLTGRNQPQHF. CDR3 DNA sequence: TGTGCCAGCAGCCTGACAGGGCGCAATCAGCCCCAGCATTTT.

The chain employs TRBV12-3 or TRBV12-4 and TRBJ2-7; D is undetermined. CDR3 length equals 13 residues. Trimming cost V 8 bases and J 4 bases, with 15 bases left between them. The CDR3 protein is CASVAGKLYEQYF. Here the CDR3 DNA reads TGTGCCAGCGTGGCAGGAAAGCTTTACGAGCAGTACTTC.

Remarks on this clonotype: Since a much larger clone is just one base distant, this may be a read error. The CDR3 spells CASSEARGDYGYTF. CDR3 DNA sequence: TGTGCCAGCAGTGAAGCGAGGGGAGACTATGGCTACACCTTC. This chain connects TRBV6-1 to TRBJ1-2; tentatively, D is TRBD1 (5 bases). This CDR3 has 14 residues. The V end lost 0 bases, the J end lost 3 bases, and 8 bases lay between the germline ends. Germline-derived CDR1 and CDR2 are MNHNS and SASEGT.

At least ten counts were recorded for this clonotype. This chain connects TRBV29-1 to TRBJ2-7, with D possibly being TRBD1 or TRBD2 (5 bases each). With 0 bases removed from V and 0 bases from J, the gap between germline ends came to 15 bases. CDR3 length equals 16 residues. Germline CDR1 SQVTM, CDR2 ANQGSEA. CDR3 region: CSVEDRLPGSSYEQYF. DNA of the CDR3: TGCAGCGTTGAAGATCGCCTCCCAGGGAGCTCCTACGAGCAGTACTTC.

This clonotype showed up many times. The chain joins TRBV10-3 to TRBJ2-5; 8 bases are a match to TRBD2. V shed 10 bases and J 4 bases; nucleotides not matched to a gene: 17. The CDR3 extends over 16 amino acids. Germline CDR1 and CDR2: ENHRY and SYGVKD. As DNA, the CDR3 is TGTGCCACCAGCAGGAACGGGGGGGTAGGTGGAGAGACCCAGTACTTC. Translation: CATSRNGGVGGETQYF.

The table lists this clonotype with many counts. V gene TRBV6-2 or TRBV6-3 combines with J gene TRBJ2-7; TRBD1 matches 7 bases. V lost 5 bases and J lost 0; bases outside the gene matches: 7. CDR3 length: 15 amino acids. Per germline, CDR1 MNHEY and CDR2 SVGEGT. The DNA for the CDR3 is TGTGCCAGCAGTCGTACAGGGGACGGCTCCTACGAGCAGTACTTC. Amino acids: CASSRTGDGSYEQYF.

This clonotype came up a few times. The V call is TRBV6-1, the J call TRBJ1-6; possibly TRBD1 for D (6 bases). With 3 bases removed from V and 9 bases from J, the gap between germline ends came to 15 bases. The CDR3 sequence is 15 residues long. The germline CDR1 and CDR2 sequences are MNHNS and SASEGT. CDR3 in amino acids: CASSDLTGLGSPLHF. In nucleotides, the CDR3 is TGTGCCAGCAGTGACCTGACAGGCCTCGGTTCACCCCTCCACTTT.

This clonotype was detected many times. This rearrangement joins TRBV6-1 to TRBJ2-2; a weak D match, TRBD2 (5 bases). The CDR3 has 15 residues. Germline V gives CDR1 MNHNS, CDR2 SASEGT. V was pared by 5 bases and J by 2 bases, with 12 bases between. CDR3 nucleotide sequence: TGTGCCAGCAGTCAAAGCGGAGACAACACCGGGGAGCTGTTTTTT. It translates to CASSQSGDNTGELFF.

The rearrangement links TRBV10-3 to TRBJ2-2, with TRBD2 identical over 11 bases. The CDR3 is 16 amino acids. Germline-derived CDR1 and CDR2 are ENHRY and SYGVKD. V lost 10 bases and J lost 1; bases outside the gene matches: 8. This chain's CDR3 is CATRVGLAGNTGELFF. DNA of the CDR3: TGTGCCACCCGGGTAGGACTAGCGGGGAACACCGGGGAGCTGTTTTTT.